The source of this T cell receptor beta chain is a study of CD8+ T cells in alopecia areata. RNA was extracted and reverse transcribed into cDNA as the sequencing template. Assay used: immunoSEQ multiplex PCR; TCRdb lists only in-frame clones, some missing. The data show 95,000 to 110,000 clones, about 60% seen once. CDR3 length: 14 amino acids. Germline loops: CDR1 SGHRS, CDR2 YFSETQ. The V gene lost 1 base and the J gene lost 2 bases, with 10 bases spanning the gap. V usage is TRBV5-1 and J usage is TRBJ2-7, with D perhaps matching TRBD2 (5 bases). The receptor's source is a human donor in good health. Sample: CD4+ T cells sorted from blood. Here the CDR3 DNA reads TGCGCCAGCAGCTTGCGCCCGGGGACCTACGAGCAGTACTTC. Protein: CASSLRPGTYEQYF.